This T cell receptor (beta chain) emerged from a study of cytomegalovirus exposure and HLA in healthy donors. The study, taken as a whole, reports: Rarity characterized most TCR sequences, yet some public TCRs appeared in many donors. As immune exposure information, only CMV serostatus was available.

As regards this clone: Its antigen is currently unknown. The same CDR3 arises from other DNA sequences in this sample as well.

This PCR relied on a set of 60 Vbeta primers and 13 Jbeta primers. Methods used by the authors: A follow-up analysis tallied 86 million or so unique TCR beta chains, 8.5 million to 14 million shared. Assay used: immunoSEQ multiplex PCR; TCRdb lists only in-frame clones, some missing. That table is the source of V, J and clone size, and D and trimming were worked out from the DNA. The table includes 150,000 to 200,000 clones, less than 80% detected once. V lost 0 bases and J lost 3, with 12 bases in between. CDR3 length: 15 amino acids. Looked up from germline, CDR1 is SGHRS and CDR2 is YFSETQ. The sequenced sample was PBMCs. V is TRBV5-1 and J is TRBJ1-2, with D maybe TRBD1 (5 bases). The receptor's source is a woman in her twenties or thirties in good health and CMV-seropositive. Here the CDR3 reads CASSLAGGSDYGYTF. CDR3 nucleotides: TGCGCCAGCAGCTTGGCCGGGGGGTCCGACTATGGCTACACCTTC.